The 27 T cell receptor beta chains in this list originate from one sample, sequenced in a study of blood T cell repertoires in COVID-19 (TCRdb year 2020). Libraries were built with the immunoSEQ multiplex PCR assay. Not all clones reach the TCRdb copy of this immuneACCESS table, which keeps in-frame sequences only. Checked studies attribute under half of the gap to unresolved V genes and leave the rest unexplained. The sample table records about 300,000 clones; about 87% of these occur just once. The ten largest clonotypes hold around 1.4% of the sample. Sequencing was done on a sample of peripheral blood. All receptors come from a man aged 70-80 years with acute or convalescent COVID-19.

The V call is TRBV3-1 (or the pseudogene TRBV3-2), the J call TRBJ1-1, with D possibly being TRBD1 (5 bases). The CDR3 extends over 14 amino acids. V was pared by 0 bases and J by 1 base, with 6 bases between. Per germline, CDR1 LGHDT and CDR2 YNNKEL (reference sequence). For the CDR3, the DNA is TGTGCCAGCAGCCAAGAAGGGGAGAACACTGAAGCTTTCTTT. This sequence encodes CASSQEGENTEAFF.

This clone appeared a few times. The chain couples TRBV7-9 to TRBJ2-7; TRBD1 matches at 8 bases. The germline V gene encodes CDR1 SEHNR and CDR2 FQNEAQ (reference sequence). CDR3 length: 15 amino acids. The V gene end was trimmed by 8 bases and the J gene end by 4 bases; junction bases not matched to a gene: 13. The CDR3 sequence is CASGQGGQGPYEQYF. The CDR3 DNA reads TGTGCCAGCGGCCAGGGAGGACAGGGACCATACGAGCAGTACTTC.

This chain uses TRBV5-1 with TRBJ2-3; 10 bases match TRBD2. V trimming: 4 bases; J trimming: 3 bases; junction bases outside the gene matches: 5. The CDR3 has 15 residues. Looked up from germline, CDR1 is SGHRS and CDR2 is YFSETQ. The CDR3 nucleotides read TGCGCCAGCAGCAGAGCGGGGGGGCCTACAGATACGCAGTATTTT. It translates to CASSRAGGPTDTQYF. The whole variable domain, filled in from reference TRBV5-1 and TRBJ2-3, reads KAGVTQTPRYLIKTRGQQVTLSCSPISGHRSVSWYQQTPGQGLQFLFEYFSETQRNKGNFPGRFSGRQFSNSRSEMNVSTLELGDSALYLCASSRAGGPTDTQYFGPGTRLTVL.

The CDR3 coding sequence is TGCGCCAGCAGCTTGGATGCAGGAAACACTGAAGCTTTCTTT. This sequence encodes CASSLDAGNTEAFF. The genes are TRBV5-1 and TRBJ1-1; D gene ambiguous. The CDR3 runs to 14 residues. Germline CDR1 SGHRS, CDR2 YFSETQ. The V and J ends lost 0 bases and 2 bases respectively, with 8 bases between them.

This chain links TRBV18 with TRBJ1-2; no clear D gene. Per germline, CDR1 KGHSH and CDR2 LQKENI. V was trimmed by 3 bases and J by 4 bases, leaving 15 bases between them. The CDR3 spans 15 residues. The DNA of the CDR3 is TGTGCCAGCTCACCGTCCGGGAATGCCCTCTATGGCTACACCTTC. Translation gives CASSPSGNALYGYTF. The full variable domain, its missing parts supplied by reference TRBV18 and TRBJ1-2, is NAGVMQNPRHLVRRRGQEARLRCSPMKGHSHVYWYRQLPEEGLKFMVYLQKENIIDESGMPKERFSAEFPKEGPSILRIQQVVRGDSAAYFCASSPSGNALYGYTFGSGTRLTVV.

The rearrangement uses TRBV7-8 and TRBJ1-2; D gene unclear. CDR1 is SGHVS and CDR2 is FQNEAQ in the germline V gene. The germline V and J ends were trimmed by 1 base and 4 bases, with 4 bases remaining between them. The CDR3 loop spans 12 amino acids. The CDR3 region is CASSLGSYGYTF. Written as DNA, the CDR3 is TGTGCCAGCAGCTTAGGCAGCTATGGCTACACCTTC.

This chain joins TRBV7-2 and TRBJ1-5; D unclear. The CDR3 runs 15 residues. CDR1 is SGHTA and CDR2 is FQGNSA in the germline V gene. V lost 5 bases and J 1 base, leaving 12 bases between the germline ends. The DNA of the CDR3 is TGTGCCAGCAGCCCCCAGGTGGCCAGCAATCAGCCCCAGCATTTT. Residues: CASSPQVASNQPQHF.

The V call is TRBV7-2, the J call TRBJ1-3, with D unclear. This CDR3 is 16 amino acids long. From germline, CDR1 is SGHTA and CDR2 FQGNSA. The V end was cut by 1 base, the J end by 0 bases, with 10 bases between. The CDR3 sequence: CASSLGAQGSGNTIYF. DNA for the CDR3: TGTGCCAGCAGCTTAGGGGCCCAAGGCTCTGGAAACACCATATATTTT.

The V and J genes are TRBV10-3 and TRBJ2-3; 10 nucleotides match TRBD2. CDR3 size: 17 residues. Per the germline V gene, CDR1 is ENHRY and CDR2 is SYGVKD. V shed 0 bases, J shed 3 bases, and the junction held 6 bases outside the gene matches. CDR3 loop: CAISESTAGGPTDTQYF. The CDR3 DNA reads as TGTGCCATCAGTGAGTCCACAGCGGGAGGGCCGACAGATACGCAGTATTTT.

The V gene is TRBV5-5, the J gene TRBJ2-7; perhaps TRBD1 as D (5 bases). In germline, CDR1 is SGHKS, CDR2 YYEKEE (reference sequence). V was cut by 0 bases and J by 4 bases, with 8 bases left in between. The CDR3 has 13 amino acids. CDR3 DNA: TGTGCCAGCAGCTTGGGACAGTTATACGAGCAGTACTTC. Encoded protein: CASSLGQLYEQYF.

The chain uses TRBV18 and TRBJ2-3; D gene unclear. With 3 bases removed from V and 6 bases from J, the gap between germline ends came to 13 bases. CDR1 and CDR2 from the germline V gene are KGHSH and LQKENI. This CDR3 has 14 amino acids. CDR3 DNA sequence: TGTGCCAGCTCACCTATAAAAAACTTGGATACGCAGTATTTT. Translating gives CASSPIKNLDTQYF.

This clone appeared a few times. The chain carries TRBV4-1 and TRBJ2-7; TRBD2 agrees at 8 bases. This CDR3 contains 15 residues. In germline, CDR1 is MGHRA, CDR2 YSYEKL. V lost 0 bases to trimming and J lost 2 bases; unmatched junction nucleotides: 3. CDR3 nucleotide sequence: TGCGCCAGCAGCCAAGATGTAGCGGGGCCCTACGAGCAGTACTTC. Its protein product is CASSQDVAGPYEQYF.

V usage is TRBV21-1 and J usage is TRBJ2-7; no check of the table's D call, TRBD1, against the DNA was made. TRBV21-1 is reported as a pseudogene. There are 11 residues in the CDR3. As DNA, the CDR3 is TGTGCCAGCAAGTTCACCAGGGAGCAGTACTTC. The encoded protein is CASKFTREQYF.

This chain links TRBV30 with TRBJ1-2, with D unclear. CDR3 size: 13 residues. V gave up 5 bases and J gave up 4 bases, with 14 bases separating them. Germline-derived CDR1 and CDR2 are GTSNPN and SVGIG (reference sequence). The CDR3 reads CAWENRESYGYTF. CDR3 DNA: TGTGCCTGGGAAAACCGGGAGTCCTATGGCTACACCTTC. Supplemented by reference TRBV30 and TRBJ1-2, the full variable domain reads SQTIHQWPATLVQPVGSPLSLECTVEGTSNPNLYWYRQAAGRGLQLLFYSVGIGQISSEVPQNLSASRPQDRQFILSSKKLLLSDSGFYLCAWENRESYGYTFGSGTRLTVV.

The genes are TRBV6-1 and TRBJ1-1; the D gene is possibly TRBD1 (5 bases). Germline V gives CDR1 MNHNS, CDR2 SASEGT. The ends were cut back, 3 bases at V and 4 bases at J, with 15 bases in the middle. The CDR3 loop spans 15 amino acids. DNA of the CDR3: TGTGCCAGCAGTGATCTTCAGGGAAGAGGCACTGAAGCTTTCTTT. Translating gives CASSDLQGRGTEAFF.

The J gene is TRBJ1-1, the V gene TRBV27; D not certain. Germline loops: CDR1 MNHEY, CDR2 SMNVEV (reference sequence). V was trimmed by 7 bases and J by 0 bases, leaving 12 bases between them. The CDR3 totals 14 residues. The CDR3 nucleotides are TGTGCCAGCATCTCCAGACACCTGAACACTGAAGCTTTCTTT. Residues: CASISRHLNTEAFF.

This clone was observed a single time. The gene calls are TRBV6-6 and TRBJ1-1, with D tentatively TRBD1 (6 bases). This CDR3 region has 14 residues. The germline V gene encodes CDR1 MNHNY and CDR2 SVGAGI (reference sequence). The germline V and J ends were trimmed by 8 bases and 1 base, with 14 bases remaining between them. CDR3 coding DNA: TGTGCCAGCGTTAGAGGGGGGGCGAACACTGAAGCTTTCTTT. Its protein product is CASVRGGANTEAFF.

The V gene is TRBV28, the J gene TRBJ2-3, with D perhaps TRBD2 (6 bases). The V gene's germline CDR1 is MDHEN and CDR2 SYDVKM. Trimming removed 4 bases at V and 1 base at J, with 21 bases between. This CDR3 is 18 amino acids long. CDR3 in amino acids: CASSSHTGLAERTDTQYF. DNA for the CDR3: TGTGCCAGCAGTTCTCACACGGGGTTAGCGGAACGCACAGATACGCAGTATTTT.

The genes are TRBV6-2 or TRBV6-3 and TRBJ2-5; tentative D call: TRBD2 (6 bases). CDR3 length: 16 amino acids. The V end was cut by 5 bases, the J end by 2 bases, with 18 bases between. The germline gives CDR1 MNHEY, CDR2 SVGEGT. The CDR3: CASSLLAGRGQETQYF. In nucleotides, the CDR3 is TGTGCCAGCAGTCTTCTGGCTGGCCGGGGGCAAGAGACCCAGTACTTC.

The rearrangement links TRBV19 to TRBJ1-2; D unclear. The CDR3 has 14 amino acids. Between the trimmed V and J ends, which lost 7 bases and 4 bases, there was a span of 16 bases. CDR1 is LNHDA and CDR2 is SQIVND in the germline V gene (reference sequence). The CDR3 nucleotides read TGTGCCAGTAAGAAACTAGTCACGGCCTATGGCTACACCTTC. This gives the protein CASKKLVTAYGYTF.

The chain is built from TRBV11-2 and TRBJ2-1; D possibly corresponds to TRBD1 (5 bases). Germline values: CDR1 SGHAT, CDR2 FQNNGV. Trimming took 5 bases from V and 6 from J, leaving 11 bases between them. This CDR3 has 13 residues. The CDR3 coding sequence is TGTGCCAGCAGCAGGGGCCTTGGCAATGAGCAGTTCTTC. Translating it yields CASSRGLGNEQFF.

The rearrangement uses TRBV27 and TRBJ1-6, with 7 nucleotides matching TRBD1. The trim removed 6 bases at V and 7 bases at J, leaving 6 bases unmatched. Germline CDR1 MNHEY, CDR2 SMNVEV (reference sequence). The CDR3 contains 14 residues. The CDR3 DNA sequence: TGTGCCAGCAGGTGGACAGGCCCGAATTCACCCCTCCACTTT. Translating it yields CASRWTGPNSPLHF.

This rearrangement joins TRBV18 to TRBJ2-2, with 8 nucleotides matching TRBD1. Trimming at V came to 3 bases and at J to 13 bases, leaving 10 bases not matched to a gene. This CDR3 has 14 residues. Germline loops: CDR1 KGHSH, CDR2 LQKENI. The CDR3 region is CASSPSGQDRGLFF. The CDR3 region has the DNA TGTGCCAGCTCACCGTCGGGACAGGACAGAGGGCTGTTTTTT.

This chain connects TRBV20-1 to TRBJ1-2, with TRBD1 matching over 8 bases. The CDR3 runs to 13 residues. The V and J ends lost 3 bases and 5 bases, in that order; junction bases with no gene match: 5. The germline gives CDR1 DFQATT, CDR2 SNEGSKA (reference sequence). The CDR3 here is CSASGQGGYGYTF. The CDR3 coding sequence is TGCAGTGCTAGTGGACAGGGAGGTTATGGCTACACCTTC.

The chain recombines TRBV3-1 (or the pseudogene TRBV3-2) with TRBJ2-5; maybe TRBD1 (6 bases). The germline V gene encodes CDR1 LGHDT and CDR2 YNNKEL (reference sequence). CDR3 length equals 13 residues. Trimming stripped 4 bases from V and 5 bases from J, with 11 bases between. CDR3 nucleotides: TGTGCCAGCAGCCCTGGGGGCGGGGAGACCCAGTACTTC. It specifies CASSPGGGETQYF.

V usage is TRBV7-6 and J usage is TRBJ2-5; TRBD1 agrees at 9 bases. J gave up 2 bases and V 5 bases, and 15 bases lay outside the gene matches. This CDR3 comprises 18 residues. Per germline, CDR1 SGHVS and CDR2 FNYEAQ. As DNA, the CDR3 is TGTGCCAGCAGCCGACTAGGAGGACAGGGGACCCCACAAGAGACCCAGTACTTC. Its translation is CASSRLGGQGTPQETQYF.

The J gene is TRBJ1-1, the V gene TRBV6-5, with D tentatively TRBD1 (6 bases). Germline CDR1 is MNHEY and CDR2 is SVGAGI. CDR3 length: 14 residues. V was pared by 3 bases and J by 6 bases, with 14 bases between. The CDR3 is CASSYTDSSSEAFF. CDR3 coding DNA: TGTGCCAGCAGTTATACGGACAGCTCGTCTGAAGCTTTCTTT.